Below are 26 T cell receptor beta chains sequenced from a single sample in a study of identical twins. TCRdb reprocessed the 5' RACE reads via MiXCR and lists one record per CDR3 protein. The sample includes 1.5 million to 2 million distinct CDR3 sequences, 32% of them seen just once. Sequencing was done on a sample of cord blood. These receptors were taken from a newborn girl in good health.

The chain is built from TRBV10-3 and TRBJ2-7, with 8 bases fitting TRBD2. V shed 6 bases and J 4 bases; nucleotides not matched to a gene: 11. Germline CDR1 is ENHRY and CDR2 is SYGVKD. This CDR3 spans 15 amino acids. The CDR3 sequence is CAISGYGLADYEQYF. As DNA, the CDR3 is TGTGCCATCAGCGGCTATGGACTAGCCGATTACGAGCAGTACTTC.

This clonotype has ten or more counts. V and J are TRBV6-1 and TRBJ2-7; D gene unclear. V gave up 2 bases and J gave up 5 bases, with 4 bases separating them. Germline V gives CDR1 MNHNS, CDR2 SASEGT. This CDR3 spans 11 amino acids. DNA of the CDR3: TGTGCCAGCAGTGAAAGGGACGAGCAGTACTTC. Translated, it gives CASSERDEQYF.

V is TRBV12-3 or TRBV12-4 and J is TRBJ1-2; possibly TRBD1 for D (5 bases). Trimming cost V 6 bases and J 8 bases, with 16 bases left between them. The CDR3 runs to 13 residues. The CDR3 DNA reads TGTGCCAGCAGCTTGGTGGGGACTCGAGGCTACACCTTC. Protein: CASSLVGTRGYTF.

On this clonotype: A much larger clone sits a single nucleotide away, making a read error possible. The gene calls are TRBV11-2 and TRBJ2-2; D is unresolved. Germline CDR1 SGHAT, CDR2 FQNNGV. CDR3 length equals 10 residues. This CDR3 reads CASSTRELFF. In DNA, the CDR3 is TGTGCCAGCAGCACCCGGGAGCTGTTTTTT.

The chain couples TRBV5-1 to TRBJ2-5; perhaps TRBD1 as D (5 bases). Deletions cut 5 bases from V and 4 bases from J, with 21 bases between. From germline, CDR1 is SGHRS and CDR2 YFSETQ. This CDR3 contains 16 residues. The CDR3 sequence: CASRDLFRQYLETQYF. The DNA for the CDR3 is TGCGCCAGCAGGGACCTTTTTCGACAGTACCTAGAGACCCAGTACTTC.

This clonotype was seen a few times. The V and J genes are TRBV6-6 and TRBJ1-6; no reliable D call. Trimming stripped 6 bases from V and 0 bases from J, with 12 bases between. CDR3 length: 16 amino acids. The germline CDR1 and CDR2 sequences are MNHNY and SVGAGI (reference sequence). The CDR3 sequence: CASSPGPFSYNSPLHF. The CDR3 DNA is TGTGCCAGCAGCCCCGGACCCTTCTCCTATAATTCACCCCTCCACTTT.

This clonotype was picked up many times. J is TRBJ2-3 and V is TRBV6-2 or TRBV6-3; possible D gene TRBD1, 6 bases. Germline V gene sequence: CDR1 MNHEY, CDR2 SVGEGT. With 6 bases removed from V and 2 bases from J, the gap between germline ends came to 9 bases. The CDR3 runs to 13 residues. Here the CDR3 reads CASSRGFTDTQYF. The CDR3 DNA reads as TGTGCCAGCAGCAGGGGCTTCACAGATACGCAGTATTTT.

This clonotype was seen only a few times. This chain links TRBV20-1 with TRBJ2-4; D is possibly TRBD2 (6 bases). Germline V gene sequence: CDR1 DFQATT, CDR2 SNEGSKA (reference sequence). V was trimmed by 5 bases and J by 5 bases, leaving 13 bases between them. This CDR3 contains 13 residues. As DNA, the CDR3 is TGCAGTGCTCCCCTAGCGAACGAAAACATTCAGTACTTC. Translating gives CSAPLANENIQYF.

The rearrangement uses TRBV14 and TRBJ2-5; possible D gene TRBD2, 5 bases. CDR1 and CDR2 (germline): SGHDN, FVKESK. The V gene lost 0 bases and the J gene lost 11 bases, with 16 bases spanning the gap. The CDR3 runs to 14 residues. The DNA of the CDR3 is TGTGCCAGCAGCCAAGATTTGCGGCTGAGGGAGCAGTACTTC. It translates to CASSQDLRLREQYF.

This clonotype has only a few counts. The genes are TRBV7-2 and TRBJ2-4, with a tentative D call TRBD2 (6 bases). Germline V lookup: CDR1 SGHTA, CDR2 FQGNSA. Trimming shortened V by 1 base and J by 1 base, and 11 bases separated the two germline ends. This CDR3 spans 16 amino acids. CDR3 residues: CASSLGRVAAKNIQYF. The DNA of the CDR3 is TGTGCCAGCAGCTTAGGGAGGGTTGCCGCCAAAAACATTCAGTACTTC.

At least ten counts were recorded for this clonotype. The chain couples TRBV12-3 or TRBV12-4 to TRBJ2-1; weak D call: TRBD2 (6 bases). The V and J ends lost 3 bases and 10 bases respectively, with 16 bases between them. The length of the CDR3 is 14 residues. The CDR3 is CASSFGLANGEQFF. CDR3 DNA sequence: TGTGCCAGCAGTTTCGGTCTAGCGAATGGGGAGCAGTTCTTC.

The chain joins TRBV2 to TRBJ2-3; D gene ambiguous. V was shortened by 7 bases and J by 0 bases, with 11 bases between the two germline ends. CDR1 and CDR2 (germline): SNHLY, FYNNEI. This CDR3 spans 14 amino acids. The chain's CDR3 is CASIRSTSTDTQYF. CDR3 DNA: TGTGCCAGCATCCGCTCGACTAGCACAGATACGCAGTATTTT.

In this sample, this clonotype turned up a few times. A much bigger clone sits one base away, suggesting this may be a read error. This chain's CDR3 is CASRDRGSYNEQYF. The CDR3 nucleotides are TGTGCCAGCAGGGACAGGGGCTCCTACAATGAGCAGTACTTC. The chain carries TRBV12-3 or TRBV12-4 and TRBJ2-1; 9 bases align to TRBD1. The J call may be in error: the DNA end matches TRBJ2-7 better. CDR3 size: 14 residues.

This clonotype has a handful of counts. This rearrangement joins TRBV5-1 to TRBJ2-3; a possible D gene is TRBD2 (5 bases). This CDR3 has 16 residues. CDR1 is SGHRS, CDR2 YFSETQ, per germline. V was clipped by 4 bases and J by 2 bases, with 17 bases between them. The CDR3 DNA is TGCGCCAGCAGCCACACCCCATGGACTGTCACAGATACGCAGTATTTT. Residues: CASSHTPWTVTDTQYF.

The chain combines TRBV12-3 or TRBV12-4 with TRBJ1-5; D may be TRBD1 (5 bases). This CDR3 region has 15 residues. The V end lost 3 bases, the J end lost 3 bases, and 12 bases lay between the germline ends. CDR3 residues: CASSFSGAYNQPQHF. CDR3 sequence (DNA): TGTGCCAGCAGTTTTTCCGGGGCGTACAATCAGCCCCAGCATTTT.

The chain recombines TRBV27 with TRBJ1-3; perhaps TRBD1 as D (5 bases). From germline, CDR1 is MNHEY and CDR2 SMNVEV (reference sequence). The CDR3 is 16 residues long. Trimming took off 2 bases at V and 0 bases at J, with 11 bases between the two ends. In DNA, the CDR3 is TGTGCCAGCAGTTTAAGGAAAACAGGCTCTGGAAACACCATATATTTT. Translation: CASSLRKTGSGNTIYF.

This clonotype was picked up many times. The chain uses TRBV20-1 and TRBJ2-5, with 8 bases lining up with TRBD2. Germline-derived CDR1 and CDR2 are DFQATT and SNEGSKA (reference sequence). The CDR3 loop spans 13 amino acids. The ends lost 3 bases at V and 4 bases at J; junction bases unmatched: 4. The DNA for the CDR3 is TGCAGTGCTAGTAGGACTAGCAGAGAGACCCAGTACTTC. Amino acids: CSASRTSRETQYF.

The genes are TRBV2 and TRBJ2-3; D remains ambiguous. CDR1 SNHLY and CDR2 FYNNEI come from the germline V gene. Trimming left V 3 bases short and J 0 bases short, with 10 bases between. The CDR3 consists of 15 residues. DNA for the CDR3: TGTGCCAGCAGTGATTGGGCCCTTAGCACAGATACGCAGTATTTT. Translated: CASSDWALSTDTQYF.

CDR3 amino acids: CASRRDSRNYGYTF. CDR3 nucleotides: TGTGCCAGCAGAAGGGATTCCAGGAACTATGGCTACACCTTC. The chain employs TRBV6-2 or TRBV6-3 and TRBJ1-2; D is unresolved. V gave up 6 bases and J gave up 2 bases, with 13 bases separating them. Germline V gene lookup returns CDR1 MNHEY and CDR2 SVGEGT. The CDR3 contains 14 residues.

This sequence joins TRBV12-3 or TRBV12-4 and TRBJ2-3; 8 bases map to TRBD2. The CDR3 covers 16 residues. The J segment lost 4 bases and the V segment lost 2 bases, leaving 8 bases of the junction unmatched. CDR3 amino acids: CASSLSPGGIADTQYF. CDR3 coding DNA: TGTGCCAGCAGTTTAAGTCCGGGGGGGATCGCAGATACGCAGTATTTT.

The V call is TRBV5-1, the J call TRBJ2-4; D uncertain. Gene TRBJ2-7 matches the end of the DNA better, so the J call may be wrong. Germline CDR1 and CDR2: SGHRS and YFSETQ. The CDR3 totals 12 residues. The CDR3 here is CASSWQRYEQYF. CDR3 nucleotides: TGCGCCAGCAGCTGGCAACGCTACGAGCAGTACTTC.

The V and J genes are TRBV29-1 and TRBJ2-1; 8 nucleotides match TRBD2. Trimming removed 3 bases from V and 9 bases from J; junction bases left unmatched: 7. The CDR3 is made up of 13 amino acids. Germline V lookup: CDR1 SQVTM, CDR2 ANQGSEA. The CDR3 reads CSVEKAGAGEQFF. Here the CDR3 DNA reads TGCAGCGTTGAGAAAGCGGGGGCGGGTGAGCAGTTCTTC.

V and J are TRBV12-5 and TRBJ2-1, with D perhaps matching TRBD1 or TRBD2 (5 bases each). V was trimmed by 0 bases and J by 4 bases, leaving 13 bases between them. This CDR3 comprises 16 residues. Germline-derived CDR1 and CDR2 are LGHNT and FRNRAP. CDR3 in amino acids: CASGLVLRGFYNEQFF. CDR3 DNA sequence: TGTGCTAGTGGTTTGGTACTGAGGGGATTTTACAATGAGCAGTTCTTC.

This clonotype was counted between two and nine times. The chain employs TRBV20-1 and TRBJ1-2; 7 nucleotides align to TRBD1. This CDR3 region has 13 residues. Germline values: CDR1 DFQATT, CDR2 SNEGSKA (reference sequence). The junction had 3 bases not matched to a gene; V was cut back by 0 bases and J by 5 bases. The CDR3 region has the DNA TGCAGTGCTAGAGATGAACAGGGGTATGGCTACACCTTC. Its translation is CSARDEQGYGYTF.

At least ten counts were recorded for this clonotype. J is TRBJ2-1 and V is TRBV7-9, with TRBD2 matching 11 bases. The junction had 6 bases not matched to a gene; V was cut back by 5 bases and J by 3 bases. This CDR3 contains 16 residues. CDR1 is SEHNR and CDR2 is FQNEAQ in the germline V gene (reference sequence). CDR3 amino acids: CASSTTSGSRYNEQFF. CDR3 nucleotides: TGTGCCAGCAGCACTACTAGCGGGAGCCGCTACAATGAGCAGTTCTTC.

The V call is TRBV28, the J call TRBJ2-1; 9 nucleotides align to TRBD2. The CDR3 sequence is 16 residues long. V was pared by 8 bases and J by 4 bases, with 12 bases of the junction left unmatched. CDR1 is MDHEN, CDR2 SYDVKM, per germline. CDR3 region: CASGDSYSGRYNEQFF. The DNA for the CDR3 is TGTGCCAGCGGTGACTCATATAGCGGGAGATACAATGAGCAGTTCTTC.